This T cell receptor beta chain was identified during a study of cytomegalovirus exposure and HLA in healthy donors. Overall study results and limits: In a later analysis, common viral pathogens appeared linked to several of the most significant clusters. A later analysis found that most CMV-associated TCR beta chains appeared HLA-restricted. It was around 160 TCR beta chains that were listed as cytomegalovirus-associated.

Primers included in the PCR were 60 Vbeta and 13 Jbeta primers. The assay was immunoSEQ multiplex PCR, and TCRdb's table has in-frame clones only and misses some. Of roughly 160,000 clones in the sample, roughly 84% were seen once. V dropped 3 bases and J dropped 3; count of bases not matched to a gene: 4. The germline V gene has CDR1 MNHEY and CDR2 SMNVEV (reference sequence). The CDR3 loop spans 15 amino acids. Worth noting for this clone: Antigen specificity is unknown.

This receptor was obtained from a boy between 2 and 10 years old in good health and CMV-seronegative. This chain joins TRBV27 and TRBJ2-5; 10 nucleotides align to TRBD2. The source material was PBMCs. The CDR3 protein is CASSLGLAGEETQYF. CDR3 DNA: TGTGCCAGCAGTTTGGGCCTAGCGGGAGAAGAGACCCAGTACTTC.